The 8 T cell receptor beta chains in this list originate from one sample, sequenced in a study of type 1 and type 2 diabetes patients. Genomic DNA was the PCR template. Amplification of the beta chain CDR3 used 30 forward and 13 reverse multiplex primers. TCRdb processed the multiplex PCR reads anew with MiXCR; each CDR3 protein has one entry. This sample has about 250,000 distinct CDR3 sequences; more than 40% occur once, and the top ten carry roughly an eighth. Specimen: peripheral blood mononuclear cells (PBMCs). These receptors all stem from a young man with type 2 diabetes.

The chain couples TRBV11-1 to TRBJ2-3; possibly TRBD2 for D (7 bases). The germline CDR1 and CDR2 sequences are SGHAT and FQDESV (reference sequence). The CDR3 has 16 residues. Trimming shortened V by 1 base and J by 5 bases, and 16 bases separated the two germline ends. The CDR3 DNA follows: TGTGCCAGCAGCTTAGTTCTAGGGGGGGCCGGAGATACGCAGTATTTT. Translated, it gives CASSLVLGGAGDTQYF.

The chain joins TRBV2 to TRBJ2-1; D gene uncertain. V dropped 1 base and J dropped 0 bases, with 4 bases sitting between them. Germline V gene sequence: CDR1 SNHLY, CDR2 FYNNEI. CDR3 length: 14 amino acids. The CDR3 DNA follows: TGTGCCAGCAGTGAAGTCTACTCCTACAATGAGCAGTTCTTC. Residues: CASSEVYSYNEQFF. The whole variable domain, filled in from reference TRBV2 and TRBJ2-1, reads EPEVTQTPSHQVTQMGQEVILRCVPISNHLYFYWYRQILGQKVEFLVSFYNNEISEKSEIFDDQFSVERPDGSNFTLKIRSTKLEDSAMYFCASSEVYSYNEQFFGPGTRLTVL.

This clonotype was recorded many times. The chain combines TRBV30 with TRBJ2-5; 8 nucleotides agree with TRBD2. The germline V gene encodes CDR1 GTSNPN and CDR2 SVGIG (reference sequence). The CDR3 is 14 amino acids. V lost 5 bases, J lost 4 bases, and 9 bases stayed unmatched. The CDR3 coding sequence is TGTGCCTGGTACCAACGGGCGGGGGGAGAGACCCAGTACTTC. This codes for CAWYQRAGGETQYF.

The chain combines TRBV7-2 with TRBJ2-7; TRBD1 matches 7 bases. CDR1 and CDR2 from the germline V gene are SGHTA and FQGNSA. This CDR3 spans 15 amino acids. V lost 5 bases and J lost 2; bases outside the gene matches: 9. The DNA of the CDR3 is TGTGCCAGCAGCCCATGGGACAGCAATACCTACGAGCAGTACTTC. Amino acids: CASSPWDSNTYEQYF.

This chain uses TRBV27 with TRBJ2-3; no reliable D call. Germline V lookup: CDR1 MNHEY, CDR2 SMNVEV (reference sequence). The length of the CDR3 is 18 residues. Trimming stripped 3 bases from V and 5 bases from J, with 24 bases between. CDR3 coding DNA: TGTGCCAGCAGTTTTATGATTGGGCCCCTGCCGTCTCGAGATACGCAGTATTTT. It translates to CASSFMIGPLPSRDTQYF.

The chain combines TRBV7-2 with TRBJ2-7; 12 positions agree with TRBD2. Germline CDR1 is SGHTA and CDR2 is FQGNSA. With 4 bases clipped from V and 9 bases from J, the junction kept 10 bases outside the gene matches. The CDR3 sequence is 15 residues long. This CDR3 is CASSSNGLAGPPQYF. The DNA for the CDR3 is TGTGCCAGCAGCTCGAATGGACTAGCGGGACCCCCGCAGTACTTC.

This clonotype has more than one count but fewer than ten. CDR3 sequence reads: CASSYPETQYF. The CDR3 region has the DNA TGTGCCAGCAGTTATCCCGAGACCCAGTACTTC. This chain joins TRBV6-6 and TRBJ2-5; D uncertain. CDR1 is MNHNY and CDR2 is SVGAGI in the germline V gene (reference sequence). The CDR3 runs to 11 residues. The germline V and J ends were trimmed by 3 bases and 5 bases, with 4 bases remaining between them.

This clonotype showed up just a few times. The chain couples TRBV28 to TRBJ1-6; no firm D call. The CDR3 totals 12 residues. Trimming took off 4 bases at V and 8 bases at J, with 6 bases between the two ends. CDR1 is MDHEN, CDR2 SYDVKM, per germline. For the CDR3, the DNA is TGTGCCAGCAGTTGGACGGATTCACCCCTCCACTTT. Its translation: CASSWTDSPLHF.